This T cell receptor beta chain was sequenced in a study of T cell responses to AZD1222 COVID-19 vaccine. Trimming cost V 4 bases and J 1 base, with 13 bases left between them. The CDR3 is 15 residues long. Germline V lookup: CDR1 SGHNT, CDR2 YENEEA. Remarks on this clone: Its antigen is currently unknown.

Study-level points and caveats: Most donors were white British, females outnumbered males, and clonal diversity was possibly underestimated. Seropositive at baseline were only a handful of AZD1222 recipients.

Using immunoSEQ multiplex PCR, the repertoire was profiled, and TCRdb retains in-frame clones only, with some absent. This table has 130,000 or so clones, approximately 85% appearing once. The sequenced sample was peripheral blood, obtained on day 0 of AZD1222 vaccination. This clonotype was obtained from an adult in good health. The chain uses TRBV11-3 and TRBJ1-1, with D possibly TRBD1 on 5 matching bases. The CDR3 loop is CASSSPGQGNTEAFF. The CDR3 DNA follows: TGTGCCAGCAGCTCCCCGGGGCAGGGGAACACTGAAGCTTTCTTT.